The clone carrying this T cell receptor (beta chain) occurred a few times. Clones were read by immunoSEQ multiplex PCR, and TCRdb kept only the in-frame ones, dropping some. The data hold approximately 140,000 clones, with roughly 84% observed a single time. This specimen belongs to a study of blood T cell repertoires in COVID-19. CDR3 size: 15 residues. J lost 1 base, V lost 5 bases, and 4 bases had no gene match. Germline V gene lookup returns CDR1 MNHEY and CDR2 SVGAGI. Sample: PBMCs or T cells enriched from blood (not recorded which). The chain recombines TRBV6-5 with TRBJ2-2; 7 bases are shared with TRBD1. This receptor was obtained from a man aged 50 to 60 in a cohort exposed to, infected with or recovered from COVID-19 (not recorded which). In nucleotides, the CDR3 is TGTGCCAGCAGTACTCGGACAGGGAACACCGGGGAGCTGTTTTTT. It translates to CASSTRTGNTGELFF.